The 14 T cell receptor beta chains given below trace back to one sample, sequenced in a study of shared clonotypes between healthy human individuals. Data came from immunoSEQ multiplex PCR; TCRdb stores just in-frame clones and leaves some out. The data show around 690,000 clones, about 90% seen once. Sequencing used memory CD8+ T cells from PBMCs. Subset specified: CD45RO+ cells pooled with CCR7-negative TemRA cells. These receptors all come from a man between 18 and 35 years old in good health. Some clones in this sample may be carry-over from other donors' samples.

The rearrangement uses TRBV5-6 and TRBJ2-1; tentative D call: TRBD2 (5 bases). The V end was cut by 1 base, the J end by 4 bases, with 9 bases between. The germline V gene encodes CDR1 SGHDT and CDR2 YYEEEE. The CDR3 has 14 amino acids. This chain's CDR3 is CASSLSGIYNEQFF. The CDR3 nucleotides are TGTGCCAGCAGCTTGTCCGGGATTTACAATGAGCAGTTCTTC.

The V gene is TRBV19, the J gene TRBJ2-6; TRBD1 aligns across 7 bases. The CDR3 has 15 residues. From germline, CDR1 is LNHDA and CDR2 SQIVND (reference sequence). The V segment lost 8 bases and the J segment 2 bases; nucleotides outside the gene matches: 6. The CDR3 DNA follows: TGTGCCAGTTCACGCACAGGGGCTGGGGCCAACGTCCTGACTTTC. Translating it yields CASSRTGAGANVLTF.

V and J are TRBV5-5 and TRBJ2-5; TRBD1 might be the D (6 bases). Per the germline V gene, CDR1 is SGHKS and CDR2 is YYEKEE (reference sequence). Trimming removed 0 bases at V and 2 bases at J, with 17 bases between. CDR3 length: 17 amino acids. The CDR3 sequence: CASSLGPPQGIQETQYF. The CDR3 nucleotides are TGTGCCAGCAGCTTGGGCCCCCCCCAGGGGATACAAGAGACCCAGTACTTC.

The chain joins TRBV2 to TRBJ2-7; TRBD1 matches 9 bases. CDR1 is SNHLY, CDR2 FYNNEI, per germline. The J segment lost 5 bases and the V segment lost 4 bases, leaving 15 bases of the junction unmatched. The CDR3 spans 17 residues. In DNA form, the CDR3 reads TGTGCCAGCAGTGGCTCCGGGACAGGGTGGGGTAGGGACGAGCAGTACTTC. Its translation is CASSGSGTGWGRDEQYF.

The rearrangement uses TRBV4-1 and TRBJ2-1, with 8 bases matching TRBD1. After removal of 2 bases from V and 10 bases from J, the junction contained 10 bases not matched to a gene. Germline V gene sequence: CDR1 MGHRA, CDR2 YSYEKL. This CDR3 is 15 amino acids long. The CDR3 loop reads CASSQTWTGSKEQFF. The CDR3 DNA reads TGCGCCAGCAGCCAAACCTGGACAGGGTCTAAGGAGCAGTTCTTC.

The genes are TRBV11-1 and TRBJ1-1, with unresolved D. CDR3 size: 13 residues. Germline V CDR1 and CDR2: SGHAT, FQDESV (reference sequence). V was shortened by 1 base and J by 7 bases, with 10 bases between the two germline ends. CDR3 loop: CASSLEVQLEAFF. In nucleotides, the CDR3 is TGTGCCAGCAGCTTAGAAGTGCAGCTTGAAGCTTTCTTT.

This sequence joins TRBV5-1 and TRBJ2-6; no reliable D call. V gave up 0 bases and J gave up 3 bases, with 13 bases separating them. This CDR3 is 17 amino acids long. Germline assignment: CDR1 SGHRS and CDR2 YFSETQ. The CDR3 sequence is CASSLAVDESGANVLTF. The CDR3 DNA follows: TGCGCCAGCAGCTTGGCCGTGGATGAGAGTGGGGCCAACGTCCTGACTTTC.

In nucleotides, the CDR3 is TGTGCCAGCAGTCTTCCGGTCCGTTTCATAAAGGACACCGGGGAGCTGTTTTTT. This codes for CASSLPVRFIKDTGELFF. The chain links TRBV28 to TRBJ2-2; no firm D call. V lost 5 bases, J lost 3 bases, and 22 bases lay in between. CDR3 length equals 18 residues. Germline CDR1 MDHEN, CDR2 SYDVKM.

The gene calls are TRBV7-8 and TRBJ2-1; TRBD2 aligns across 16 bases. Germline V gene data show CDR1 as SGHVS and CDR2 as FQNEAQ. The CDR3 is 18 amino acids. J lost 8 bases, V lost 5 bases, and 12 bases had no gene match. CDR3 protein: CASSTGLAGGPNWHEQFF. The CDR3 coding sequence is TGTGCCAGCAGCACGGGACTAGCGGGAGGGCCTAATTGGCATGAGCAGTTCTTC.

V is TRBV27 and J is TRBJ1-4; 10 bases are shared with TRBD1. Germline CDR1 and CDR2: MNHEY and SMNVEV (reference sequence). V gave up 5 bases and J gave up 8 bases; unmatched junction bases: 8. This CDR3 has 15 amino acids. The CDR3 DNA reads TGTGCCAGCAGTATTCTACCGGGACAGGGGGAAAAACTGTTTTTT. Translating gives CASSILPGQGEKLFF.

This chain joins TRBV11-2 and TRBJ1-3, with a weak D call TRBD1 (5 bases). The V gene lost 3 bases and the J gene lost 2 bases, with 8 bases spanning the gap. This CDR3 contains 14 residues. Germline V gives CDR1 SGHAT, CDR2 FQNNGV. CDR3 sequence: CASSFLGAGNTIYF. The DNA of the CDR3 is TGTGCCAGCAGCTTTTTGGGGGCTGGAAACACCATATATTTT.

This clone showed up just once. The rearrangement links TRBV27 to TRBJ2-7; the D gene is possibly TRBD2 (5 bases). Germline V lookup: CDR1 MNHEY, CDR2 SMNVEV (reference sequence). Trimming cost V 7 bases and J 3 bases, with 13 bases left between them. The CDR3 covers 13 residues. CDR3 in amino acids: CASNEGLGYEQYF. DNA of the CDR3: TGTGCCAGCAATGAGGGATTAGGCTACGAGCAGTACTTC.

The chain has TRBV5-8 and TRBJ2-3; TRBD1 might be the D (6 bases). Trimming pared 4 bases from V and 0 bases from J, leaving 21 bases between. There are 18 residues in the CDR3. CDR1 is SGHTS and CDR2 is YDEGEE in the germline V gene. CDR3 sequence reads: CASSPGPPRTVSTDTQYF. Here the CDR3 DNA reads TGTGCCAGCAGCCCTGGGCCCCCGAGGACAGTTAGCACAGATACGCAGTATTTT.

The chain couples TRBV27 to TRBJ1-1; maybe TRBD1 (6 bases). Germline V gene lookup returns CDR1 MNHEY and CDR2 SMNVEV (reference sequence). V was clipped by 0 bases and J by 0 bases, with 20 bases between them. CDR3 size: 19 residues. The DNA of the CDR3 is TGTGCCAGCAGTTTATCGGGAGGGGTGAGGCAGGGGCTGAACACTGAAGCTTTCTTT. Protein sequence: CASSLSGGVRQGLNTEAFF.